Below, one T cell receptor beta chain is given with its context. What antigen it recognizes has not been identified. The junction and the germline gene differ at one end; a read error may be behind it. Taken from the germline V gene (reference sequence), the CDR1 and CDR2 loops are SEHNR and FQNEAQ. Inclusive of the bounding cysteine and phenylalanine, the CDR3 is 15 residues long. The kept DNA is CDR3 alone, 45 bases in frame from the first base. The library came from multiplex PCR. Sequencing instrument: Illumina HiSeq 4000. CDR3 regions were amplified by Arm-PCR with iRepertoire HTBI primers to construct TCR beta libraries. PCR products were gel purified before sequencing. Turning to the authors' computational methods: Gene usage analysis of CDR3 amino acid clonotypes used the approximately 62 TRBV and about 14 TRBJ segments found across samples. Filtered high-quality paired reads were merged into contigs using COPE and FqMerger. BLAST was used to align contigs to the IMGT TRBV, TRBD and TRBJ reference genes, and CDR3 was defined following IMGT. Any clonotype with a frequency above 0.1% was classified as a highly expanded clone. Repertoire diversity was measured by Shannon entropy, and V-J evenness by the Gini coefficient. A clonotype was considered public if more than one individual shared it. TCRdb took the public reads, trimmed them with fastp at Q25, ran MiXCR for clone calling and kept in-frame beta chains. Each entry merges the rows of one CDR3 protein and shows their most common DNA and genes. TCRdb's processing, not the authors' own work, is the source of the V and J calls. The sample yields 350,000 to 550,000 distinct CDR3 sequences; 14% were counted once. The ten largest clones add up to under 20% of the sample.

Explained via the paper, the time point label denotes: newly diagnosed GD, antithyroid drugs for less than 3 months. For both TCR sequencing and RNA sequencing, RNA was extracted from PBMCs using TRIzol. Graves' disease was diagnosed according to American Thyroid Association guidelines. Recruitment of patients was carried out at an endocrinology department in Xi'an, China. Each patient gave approximately 10 milliliters of peripheral blood, collected in an EDTA anticoagulant tube. Ficoll Paque Plus density gradient separation was used to isolate PBMCs, and no additional T cell sorting was done. An Agilent 2100 Bioanalyzer and agarose gel were used to check RNA quality, while a NanoDrop 2000 measured RNA concentration. The data were taken from a study of regulatory T cells in long-lasting Graves disease (dated by TCRdb to 2020 to 2022). Regarding the study in general: Antithyroid drugs had been taken for less than 3 months by newly diagnosed Graves' disease patients. Peripheral blood TCR sequencing and RNA sequencing compared persistent Graves' disease patients with newly diagnosed Graves' disease patients. The study took place in China and was registered as a clinical trial. A total of approximately 35 samples underwent TCR sequencing: about 13 from persistent and around 20 from newly diagnosed Graves' disease patients. What the study reported, not specific to this receptor: TRBV28, TRBJ1-2 and TRBJ2-5 were preferentially used in persistent disease, while TRBV20-1 and TRBJ2-1 were favored in newly diagnosed disease. The small sample size was acknowledged by the authors as a limitation that may reduce accuracy. Persistent Graves' disease patients showed lower TCR Shannon entropy and fewer highly expanded clones than newly diagnosed patients, suggesting clonal expansion. Only peripheral blood was studied, because thyroid tissue, the primary lesion, was inaccessible. Patients with persistent disease shared more public clonotypes (approximately 2,500) than newly diagnosed patients did (approximately 1,000). Sequencing and analysis were limited to the TCR beta chain.

The sample was also linked to a second study, of T cells in Graves' hyperthyroidism and ophthalmopathy. As noted in the second study: Stable Graves' hyperthyroidism was defined as no progression to ophthalmopathy during 18 months of follow-up. Hyperthyroidism patients were aged 18 to 65 years and newly diagnosed, with disease duration of less than 2 months. Any patient with an uncontrolled infection, another autoimmune disease, pregnancy or lactation was excluded. Diagnoses relied on clinical symptoms, serum thyroxine and TRAb, thyroid ultrasound and orbital computed tomography. The TCR CDR3 was subjected to a first round of RT-PCR using the HTBI primer set and the Qiagen OneStep RT-PCR kit. Most expanded thyroid clonotypes (frequency above 0.001) were also found in blood, which suggests that blood repertoires may mirror thyroid immune responses. In cross-validation, a model built on a 13 V-J signature told ophthalmopathy apart from stable hyperthyroidism with approximately 90% sensitivity and roughly 83% specificity, and in testing the same model reached 80%/75%. In validation, the model predicted progression to ophthalmopathy a median of roughly six months before onset, with about 70% sensitivity and 72.22% specificity. To identify TCR V-J signatures that set the groups apart, the researchers used a discovery cohort of roughly 100 patients, made up of fewer than 50 with Graves' ophthalmopathy and around 58 with stable Graves' hyperthyroidism. Whether ophthalmopathy could be predicted prospectively was tested in an independent validation cohort made up of some 20 hyperthyroidism patients plus 17 patients who later progressed to ophthalmopathy. The 100 discovery patients were randomly split 7:3 into training and test sets. In roughly six Graves' hyperthyroidism patients, the study also compared T-cell repertoires from thyroid tissue with T-cell repertoires from blood. Following sampling, methimazole starting at 30 mg daily was given to hyperthyroidism patients, and high-dose intravenous methylprednisolone was given to ophthalmopathy patients. Libraries were constructed in a second round of multiplex PCR, after which size selection and purification were carried out. Paired-end sequencing of the libraries was performed with 100 bp reads on an Illumina HiSeq2000. SOAPnuke was used to process the raw data, throwing out any read that contained adapters or uncalled bases, had a mean Phred below 15, or lacked an exact constant-primer or identifier match. COPE v1.2.5 was used to merge the high-quality paired reads, and each unique nucleotide sequence was defined as a clonotype. Clonotypes were aligned to IMGT TRBV, TRBD and TRBJ reference segments using MiTCR v1.1. Analysis was restricted to V-J combinations with a frequency above 0.0001, which covered approximately 99% of repertoires. The TCS score was defined as F50 (clonal expansion) divided by E x V (chaos), with BLOSUM62-based TCRdist calculated between CDR3 peptides within each V-J. Welch's t-statistics and random forest reduced approximately 520 V-J features to 10 to 15, which were used in a naive Bayes classifier (R e1071). Sample size was not statistically predetermined, and investigators were not blinded to group allocation. The paper reports TCR Vbeta CDR3 sequencing of some 140 peripheral blood samples: approximately 41 ophthalmopathy, 70 to 85 hyperthyroidism and some 17 progressor patients.

The sample consisted of peripheral blood mononuclear cells (PBMCs), taken at new diagnosis, from a patient treated with antithyroid drugs. The receptor was isolated from a woman between 45 and 65 years old with Graves disease. Donor details come from another sample of the same person, matched by shared clones. The chain uses TRBV7-9 and TRBJ2-7; 10 central bases correspond to TRBD1. The bases are TGTACCAGCAGCTCGGACAGGGGGGAAACCTACGAGCAGTACTTC. Its protein reads: CTSSSDRGETYEQYF.